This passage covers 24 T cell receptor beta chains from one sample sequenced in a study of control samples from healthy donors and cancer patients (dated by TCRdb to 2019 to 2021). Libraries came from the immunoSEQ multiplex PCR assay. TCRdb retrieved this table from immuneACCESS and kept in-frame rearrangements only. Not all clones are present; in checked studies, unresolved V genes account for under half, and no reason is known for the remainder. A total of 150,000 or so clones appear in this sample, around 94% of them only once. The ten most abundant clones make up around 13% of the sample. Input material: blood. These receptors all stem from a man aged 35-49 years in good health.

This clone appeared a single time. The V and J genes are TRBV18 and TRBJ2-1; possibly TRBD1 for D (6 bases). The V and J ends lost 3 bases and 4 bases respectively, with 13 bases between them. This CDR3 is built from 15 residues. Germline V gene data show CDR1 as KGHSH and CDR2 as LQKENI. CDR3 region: CASSPGAGEYNEQFF. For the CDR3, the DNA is TGTGCCAGCTCACCGGGGGCAGGGGAATACAATGAGCAGTTCTTC.

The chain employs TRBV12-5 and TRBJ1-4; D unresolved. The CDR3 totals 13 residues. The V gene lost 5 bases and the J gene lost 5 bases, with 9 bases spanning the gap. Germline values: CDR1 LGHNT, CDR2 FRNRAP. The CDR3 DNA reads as TGTGCTAGTGGTAGCGGGGTAAATGAAAAACTGTTTTTT. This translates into CASGSGVNEKLFF.

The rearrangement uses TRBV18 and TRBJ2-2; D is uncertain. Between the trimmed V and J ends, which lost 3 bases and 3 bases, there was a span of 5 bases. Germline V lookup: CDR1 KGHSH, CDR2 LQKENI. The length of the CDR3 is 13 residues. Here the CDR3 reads CASSPLDTGELFF. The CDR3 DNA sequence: TGTGCCAGCTCACCCCTGGACACCGGGGAGCTGTTTTTT.

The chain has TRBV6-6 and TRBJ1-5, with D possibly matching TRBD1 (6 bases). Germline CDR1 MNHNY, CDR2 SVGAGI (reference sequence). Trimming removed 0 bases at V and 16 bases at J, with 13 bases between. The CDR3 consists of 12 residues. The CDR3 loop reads CASSYSGGTRHF. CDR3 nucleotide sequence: TGTGCCAGCAGTTACTCAGGGGGGACTAGACATTTT.

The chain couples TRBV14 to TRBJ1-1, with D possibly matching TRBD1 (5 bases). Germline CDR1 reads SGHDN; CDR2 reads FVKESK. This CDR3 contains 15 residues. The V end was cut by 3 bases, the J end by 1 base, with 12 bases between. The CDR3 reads CASSHSGRENTEAFF. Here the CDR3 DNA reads TGTGCCAGCAGCCATTCAGGGCGGGAGAACACTGAAGCTTTCTTT.

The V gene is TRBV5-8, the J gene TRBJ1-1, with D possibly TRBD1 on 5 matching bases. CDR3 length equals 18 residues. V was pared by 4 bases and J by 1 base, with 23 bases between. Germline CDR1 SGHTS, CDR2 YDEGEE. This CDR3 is CASSPGSFGGKGNTEAFF. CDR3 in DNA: TGTGCCAGCAGCCCGGGTTCGTTTGGGGGGAAAGGGAACACTGAAGCTTTCTTT.

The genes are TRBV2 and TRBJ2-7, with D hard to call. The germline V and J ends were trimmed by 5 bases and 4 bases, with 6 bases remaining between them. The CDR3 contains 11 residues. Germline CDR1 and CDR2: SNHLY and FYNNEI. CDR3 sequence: CASSMTYEQYF. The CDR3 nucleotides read TGTGCCAGCAGTATGACTTACGAGCAGTACTTC.

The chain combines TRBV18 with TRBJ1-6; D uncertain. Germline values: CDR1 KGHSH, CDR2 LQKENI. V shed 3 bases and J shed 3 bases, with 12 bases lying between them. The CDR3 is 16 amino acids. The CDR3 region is CASSPNKSLYNSPLHF. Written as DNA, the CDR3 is TGTGCCAGCTCACCCAACAAGTCCCTCTATAATTCACCCCTCCACTTT.

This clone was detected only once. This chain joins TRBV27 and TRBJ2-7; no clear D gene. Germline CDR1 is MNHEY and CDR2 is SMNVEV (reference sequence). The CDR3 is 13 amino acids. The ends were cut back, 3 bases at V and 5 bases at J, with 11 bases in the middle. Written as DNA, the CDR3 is TGTGCCAGCAGTTTGGAAGGGTTCAACGAGCAGTACTTC. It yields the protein CASSLEGFNEQYF.

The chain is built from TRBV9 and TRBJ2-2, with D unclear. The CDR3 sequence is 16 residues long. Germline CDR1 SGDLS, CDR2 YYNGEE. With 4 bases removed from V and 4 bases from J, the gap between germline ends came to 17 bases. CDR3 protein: CASSFDGSRLTGELFF. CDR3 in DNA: TGTGCCAGCAGCTTTGACGGATCCCGACTCACCGGGGAGCTGTTTTTT.

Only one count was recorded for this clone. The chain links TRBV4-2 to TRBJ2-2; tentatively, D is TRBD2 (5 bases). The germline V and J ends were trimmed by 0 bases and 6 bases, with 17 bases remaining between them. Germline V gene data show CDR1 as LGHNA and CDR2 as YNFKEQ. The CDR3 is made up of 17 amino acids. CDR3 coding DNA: TGTGCCAGCAGCCAAGATCGCGCGGGCAGGTACGCCGGGGAGCTGTTTTTT. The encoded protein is CASSQDRAGRYAGELFF.

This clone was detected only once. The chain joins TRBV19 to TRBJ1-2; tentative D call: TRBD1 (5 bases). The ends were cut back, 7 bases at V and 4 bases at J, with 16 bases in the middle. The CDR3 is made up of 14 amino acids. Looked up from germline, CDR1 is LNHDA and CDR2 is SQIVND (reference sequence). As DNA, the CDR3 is TGTGCCAGTAACTCTGGGCCAGGGCCCTATGGCTACACCTTC. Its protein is CASNSGPGPYGYTF.

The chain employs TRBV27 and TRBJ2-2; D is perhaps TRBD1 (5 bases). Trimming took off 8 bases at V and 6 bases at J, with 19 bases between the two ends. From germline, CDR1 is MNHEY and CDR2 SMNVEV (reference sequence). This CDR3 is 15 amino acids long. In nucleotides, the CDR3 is TGTGCCAGCTCACCAGCAGGGAATGTGGCCGGGGAGCTGTTTTTT. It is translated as CASSPAGNVAGELFF.

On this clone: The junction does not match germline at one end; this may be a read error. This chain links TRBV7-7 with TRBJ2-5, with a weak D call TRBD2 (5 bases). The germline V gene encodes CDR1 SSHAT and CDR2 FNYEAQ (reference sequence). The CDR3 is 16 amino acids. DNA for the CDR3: TGTGCTAGCAGCCTAAATCTGGGAGTCCAGGAAGAGACCCAGTACTTC. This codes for CASSLNLGVQEETQYF.

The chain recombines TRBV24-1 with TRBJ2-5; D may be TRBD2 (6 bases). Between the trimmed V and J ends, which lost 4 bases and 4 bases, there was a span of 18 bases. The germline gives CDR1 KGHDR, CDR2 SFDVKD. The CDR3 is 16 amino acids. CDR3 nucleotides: TGTGCCACCAGTGAAGACGGGCCTCAGGGAGGAGAGACCCAGTACTTC. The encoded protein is CATSEDGPQGGETQYF.

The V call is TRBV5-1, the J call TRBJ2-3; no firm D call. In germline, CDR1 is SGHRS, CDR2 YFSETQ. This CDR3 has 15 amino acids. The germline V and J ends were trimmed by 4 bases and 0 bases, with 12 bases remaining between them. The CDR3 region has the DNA TGCGCCAGCAGCCTTAAACAGCCCAGCACAGATACGCAGTATTTT. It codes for CASSLKQPSTDTQYF.

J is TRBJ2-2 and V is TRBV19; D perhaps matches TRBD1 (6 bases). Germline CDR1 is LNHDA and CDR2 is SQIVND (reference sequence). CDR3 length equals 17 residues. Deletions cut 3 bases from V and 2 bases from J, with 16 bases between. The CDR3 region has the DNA TGTGCCAGTAGTATCCTCTTCAGGGGACACAACACCGGGGAGCTGTTTTTT. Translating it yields CASSILFRGHNTGELFF.

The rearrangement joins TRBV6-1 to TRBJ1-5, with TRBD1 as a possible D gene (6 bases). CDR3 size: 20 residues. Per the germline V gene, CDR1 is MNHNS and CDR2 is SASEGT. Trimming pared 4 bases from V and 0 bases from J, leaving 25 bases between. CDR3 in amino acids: CASSVMAAGGTKNSNQPQHF. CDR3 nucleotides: TGTGCCAGCAGTGTCATGGCCGCCGGTGGGACAAAGAATAGCAATCAGCCCCAGCATTTT.

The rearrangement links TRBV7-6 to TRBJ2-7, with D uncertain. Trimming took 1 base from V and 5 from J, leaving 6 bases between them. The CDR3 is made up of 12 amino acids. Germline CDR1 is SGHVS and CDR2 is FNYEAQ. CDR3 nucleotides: TGTGCCAGCAGCTTAGGTCCACACGAGCAGTACTTC. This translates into CASSLGPHEQYF.

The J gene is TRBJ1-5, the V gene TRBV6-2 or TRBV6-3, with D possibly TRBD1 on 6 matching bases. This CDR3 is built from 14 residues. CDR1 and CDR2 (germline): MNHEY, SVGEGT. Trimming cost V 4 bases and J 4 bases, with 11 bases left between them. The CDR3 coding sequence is TGTGCCAGCAGTTGGACAGCCAGGAATCAGCCCCAGCATTTT. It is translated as CASSWTARNQPQHF.

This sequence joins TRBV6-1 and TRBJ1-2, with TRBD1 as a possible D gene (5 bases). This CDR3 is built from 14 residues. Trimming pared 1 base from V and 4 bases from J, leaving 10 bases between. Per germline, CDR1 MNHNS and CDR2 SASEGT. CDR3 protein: CASSEGGASYGYTF. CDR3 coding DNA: TGTGCCAGCAGTGAAGGGGGCGCTAGCTATGGCTACACCTTC.

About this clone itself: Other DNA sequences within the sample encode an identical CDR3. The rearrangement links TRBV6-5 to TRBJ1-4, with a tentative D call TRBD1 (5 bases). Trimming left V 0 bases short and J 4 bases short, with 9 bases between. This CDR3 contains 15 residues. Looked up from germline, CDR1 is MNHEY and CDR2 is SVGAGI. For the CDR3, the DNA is TGTGCCAGCAGTTACTCAGGGGCCTATAATGAAAAACTGTTTTTT. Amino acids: CASSYSGAYNEKLFF.

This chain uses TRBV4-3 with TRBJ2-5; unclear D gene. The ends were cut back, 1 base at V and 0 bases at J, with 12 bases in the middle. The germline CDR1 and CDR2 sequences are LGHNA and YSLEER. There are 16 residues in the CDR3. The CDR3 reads CASSQGVSGNQETQYF. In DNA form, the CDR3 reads TGCGCCAGCAGCCAAGGTGTTTCGGGTAACCAAGAGACCCAGTACTTC.

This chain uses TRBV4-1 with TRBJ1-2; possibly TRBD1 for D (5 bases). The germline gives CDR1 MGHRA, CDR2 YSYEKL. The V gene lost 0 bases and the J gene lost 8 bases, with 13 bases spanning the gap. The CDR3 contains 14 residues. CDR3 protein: CASSQDPGPYGYTF. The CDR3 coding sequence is TGCGCCAGCAGCCAAGATCCAGGGCCCTACGGCTACACCTTC.